This TCR beta chain was identified in a study of T cells in Graves' hyperthyroidism and ophthalmopathy. The V gene lost 1 base and the J gene lost 7 bases, with 7 bases spanning the gap. Germline V gene sequence: CDR1 KGHDR, CDR2 SFDVKD. This CDR3 region has 13 residues. TCR beta CDR3 sequences were amplified from RNA transcripts. TCR CDR3 regions were first amplified by RT-PCR with HTBI primers. TCRdb re-called the multiplex PCR reads through MiXCR, storing one row per CDR3 protein. The data hold about 520,000 distinct CDR3 sequences, with roughly a quarter observed a single time. Input material: blood. This chain connects TRBV24-1 to TRBJ1-5; D is unresolved. This TCR was recovered from a woman in her twenties or thirties with Graves' ophthalmopathy. This chain's CDR3 is CATSDFAGQPQHF. CDR3 bases: TGTGCCACCAGTGATTTTGCGGGGCAGCCCCAGCATTTT.